The rows below give T cell receptor beta chains drawn from one sample of a study of T cells after yellow fever vaccination. Via MiXCR, TCRdb re-called the 5' RACE reads, giving one row per CDR3 protein. The sample records hundreds of thousands of distinct CDR3 sequences, over 15% being singletons. The sequenced sample was PBMCs, obtained before the yellow fever booster vaccination. The source of these receptors is a man younger than 35 who received the YFV17D yellow fever vaccine. CDR3s include the opening cysteine and the closing phenylalanine or tryptophan. D genes are given only for firm matches. Rows give clone size only sometimes, using once, few, many, or a class for an expanded clone.

j_call d_call v_call clone_size cdr3_aa cdr3_nt
TRBJ1-5 NA TRBV7-2 few CASRTTGSNQPQHF TGTGCCAGCAGGACAACAGGGAGCAATCAGCCCCAGCATTTT
TRBJ2-4 NA TRBV29-1 few CSVHGEAKNIQYF TGCAGCGTTCACGGGGAAGCCAAAAACATTCAGTACTTC
TRBJ1-6 TRBD1 TRBV6-1 NA CASSHVTGEVSPLHF TGTGCCAGCAGTCACGTGACAGGGGAGGTTTCACCCCTCCACTTT
TRBJ2-2 NA TRBV12-3/TRBV12-4 NA CASSQDLTGELFF TGTGCCAGCAGTCAAGACCTCACCGGGGAGCTGTTTTTT
TRBJ2-1 TRBD2 TRBV5-1 many CASSVTSGGMGHEQFF TGCGCCAGCAGCGTGACTAGCGGGGGCATGGGGCATGAGCAGTTCTTC
TRBJ2-7 TRBD1 TRBV7-9 few CASGPTGTEQYF TGTGCCAGCGGACCGACAGGGACCGAGCAGTACTTC
TRBJ2-5 TRBD2 TRBV7-2 few CASSFALSGWETQYF TGTGCCAGCAGCTTCGCACTTAGCGGGTGGGAGACCCAGTACTTC
TRBJ2-5 TRBD2 TRBV7-9 many CASSSGGGQETQYF TGTGCCAGCAGCTCCGGGGGGGGCCAAGAGACCCAGTACTTC
TRBJ1-2 NA TRBV5-1 NA CASSFTPGDYGYTF TGCGCCAGCAGTTTTACCCCGGGAGACTATGGCTACACCTTC
TRBJ1-2 TRBD1 TRBV18 NA CASSPVGTANYGYTF TGTGCCAGCTCACCAGTAGGGACAGCAAACTATGGCTACACCTTC
TRBJ1-2 TRBD1 TRBV20-1 many CSATGTGAYGYTF TGCAGTGCTACGGGGACAGGGGCCTATGGCTACACCTTC
TRBJ1-6 NA TRBV6-1 few CASKSRLVAYSPLHF TGTGCCAGCAAGTCCAGGCTCGTTGCTTATTCACCCCTCCACTTT
TRBJ1-1 NA TRBV9 few CASSSRPGQTEAFF TGTGCCAGCAGCTCTCGCCCTGGGCAGACTGAAGCTTTCTTT
TRBJ1-1 NA TRBV3-1 NA CASSKGEANTEAFF TGTGCCAGCAGCAAGGGGGAGGCTAACACTGAAGCTTTCTTT
TRBJ2-7 TRBD2 TRBV12-3/TRBV12-4 few CASSPSLAGDPYEQYF TGTGCCAGCAGTCCGTCGCTAGCGGGGGACCCCTACGAGCAGTACTTC
TRBJ2-4 NA TRBV12-3/TRBV12-4 NA CASSLALWEAGHIQYF TGTGCCAGCAGTTTAGCATTATGGGAGGCGGGGCATATTCAGTACTTC
TRBJ2-5 NA TRBV6-2/TRBV6-3 NA CASSYLAEETQYF TGTGCCAGCAGTTACCTAGCTGAAGAGACCCAGTACTTC
TRBJ2-7 TRBD1 TRBV10-1 NA CASSTGTVYEQYF TGCGCCAGCAGCACCGGGACAGTCTACGAGCAGTACTTC
TRBJ2-1 NA TRBV5-1 NA CASSLEARRGWLASYNEQFF TGCGCCAGCAGCTTGGAGGCTAGGCGGGGTTGGTTGGCATCCTACAATGAGCAGTTCTTC
TRBJ2-5 NA TRBV20-1 few CSATSPAEWEETQYF TGCAGTGCAACCTCCCCGGCAGAGTGGGAAGAGACCCAGTACTTC
TRBJ1-5 NA TRBV19 few CASTLGFF TGTGCCAGTACCCTGGGGTTTTTT
TRBJ1-1 NA TRBV29-1 NA CSVGPRVGEEAFF TGCAGCGTTGGACCCCGAGTAGGTGAAGAAGCTTTCTTT
TRBJ2-6 NA TRBV10-1 few CASSEPRGRTSGANVLTF TGCGCCAGCAGTGAGCCGAGGGGACGGACCTCTGGGGCCAACGTCCTGACTTTC
TRBJ1-2 NA TRBV20-1 NA CSARVGGARGYTF TGCAGTGCTAGAGTGGGGGGCGCGCGGGGCTACACCTTC
TRBJ2-3 TRBD2 TRBV7-2 few CASSLWSGGEDTQYF TGTGCCAGCAGCCTATGGAGCGGGGGGGAGGATACGCAGTATTTT
TRBJ1-1 TRBD1 TRBV6-5 NA CASSYLRTGGTEAFF TGTGCCAGCAGTTACTTGCGGACAGGGGGAACTGAAGCTTTCTTT
TRBJ2-7 TRBD2 TRBV6-2/TRBV6-3 few CASSLTRSGTYEQYF TGTGCCAGCAGTTTGACTCGGAGCGGGACCTACGAGCAGTACTTC
TRBJ2-1 TRBD2 TRBV20-1 NA CSAMRTSGGVTEQFF TGCAGTGCTATGAGGACTAGCGGGGGGGTCACTGAGCAGTTCTTC
TRBJ2-5 TRBD1 TRBV7-2 few CASTKQQGTETQYF TGTGCCAGCACCAAGCAACAGGGGACAGAGACCCAGTACTTC
TRBJ2-2 NA TRBV20-1 few CSASAANTGELFF TGCAGTGCTAGCGCAGCGAACACCGGGGAGCTGTTTTTT
TRBJ1-5 NA TRBV6-5 NA CASSTTGSRNQPQHF TGTGCCAGCAGCACTACGGGCAGTCGCAATCAGCCCCAGCATTTT
TRBJ1-6 TRBD1 TRBV9 few CASSVGPRPGGNSPLHF TGTGCCAGCAGCGTAGGGCCGAGGCCAGGGGGTAATTCACCCCTCCACTTT
TRBJ1-3 NA TRBV12-5 NA CASSERAGNTIYF TGTGCTAGCTCCGAGAGGGCTGGAAACACCATATATTTT
TRBJ2-1 NA TRBV6-6 NA CASSGEPEQFF TGTGCCAGCAGTGGTGAACCTGAGCAGTTCTTC
TRBJ1-5 TRBD1 TRBV5-1 few CASRQGANQPQHF TGCGCCAGCAGACAGGGGGCAAATCAGCCCCAGCATTTT